This TCR beta chain was identified during a study of CD8 T cells in Susac syndrome. CDR1 and CDR2 (germline): SQVTM, ANQGSEA. V was pared by 4 bases and J by 1 base, with 13 bases between. There are 14 residues in the CDR3. RNA amounts of about 0.5 to 1 ug underwent reverse transcription with random hexamers. TCRdb processed the immunoSEQ multiplex PCR reads anew with MiXCR; each CDR3 protein has one entry. The profile shows roughly 200,000 distinct CDR3 sequences, 90% to 97% of them singletons. The specimen was CD4+ T cells from PBMCs. The clonotype was recovered from a human donor with multiple sclerosis. The chain joins TRBV29-1 to TRBJ1-1; D is perhaps TRBD1 (5 bases). DNA for the CDR3: TGCAGCGTTGTCAGGGCTCCTCAGAACACTGAAGCTTTCTTT. Translating gives CSVVRAPQNTEAFF.